The 30 T cell receptor beta chains below come from one sample, sequenced in a study of T-cell reconstitution after alpha-beta-depleted transplantation in children. As it was prepared, the TCRbeta library received unique molecular identifiers. TCRdb processed the PCR reads anew with MiXCR; each CDR3 protein has one entry. The sample has hundreds of thousands of distinct CDR3 sequences; approximately 9% are singletons. The sequences come from PBMCs from the stem cell graft donor, collected from the stem cell graft. Receptors originate from a human donor who donated a stem cell graft to a child with acute lymphoblastic leukemia.

This clonotype was seen more than once but under ten times. The rearrangement uses TRBV25-1 and TRBJ2-7; 7 bases map to TRBD1. This CDR3 is 15 amino acids long. Losses at the gene ends were 7 bases for V and 2 bases for J; bases not matched to a gene: 11. Germline CDR1 is MGHDK and CDR2 is SYGVNS. DNA of the CDR3: TGTGCCAGCACCAAAACCGGGGACAGCACCTACGAGCAGTACTTC. Translated: CASTKTGDSTYEQYF.

V is TRBV12-3 or TRBV12-4 and J is TRBJ1-2; 7 nucleotides agree with TRBD1. The CDR3 is 13 amino acids. With 3 bases clipped from V and 8 bases from J, the junction kept 6 bases outside the gene matches. The CDR3 here is CASSLIRGSGYTF. The CDR3 DNA sequence: TGTGCCAGCAGTTTGATCAGGGGGAGCGGCTACACCTTC.

This chain connects TRBV14 to TRBJ2-1, with TRBD2 matching over 10 bases. The CDR3 spans 18 residues. Germline V gene sequence: CDR1 SGHDN, CDR2 FVKESK. J was trimmed by 2 bases and V by 0 bases; bases with no gene match: 7. The CDR3 region has the DNA TGTGCCAGCAGCCAAGAGGCGGAGAGCGGGGGGGCCTACAATGAGCAGTTCTTC. Protein: CASSQEAESGGAYNEQFF.

This clonotype has ten or more counts. V gene TRBV27 combines with J gene TRBJ2-7; 8 nucleotides align to TRBD1. V shed 3 bases and J 2 bases; nucleotides not matched to a gene: 9. The CDR3 consists of 16 residues. From germline, CDR1 is MNHEY and CDR2 SMNVEV (reference sequence). CDR3 sequence (DNA): TGTGCCAGCAGTTTTACAGGGACAGGTGAAACCTACGAGCAGTACTTC. Its protein product is CASSFTGTGETYEQYF.

In this sample, this clonotype turned up many times. An end of the junction does not agree with germline; a read error may underlie this. CDR3 sequence: CASSGTANTEAFF. CDR3 in DNA: TGCGCCAGCAGTGGGACAGCGAACACTGAAGCTTTCTTT. The chain carries TRBV12-3 or TRBV12-4 and TRBJ1-1, with 7 bases lining up with TRBD1. This CDR3 comprises 13 residues.

This clonotype was recorded many times. The rearrangement joins TRBV12-3 or TRBV12-4 to TRBJ2-1; 9 nucleotides align to TRBD2. With V trimmed by 4 bases and J by 8 bases, 9 bases remained unmatched. The CDR3 totals 15 residues. The CDR3, as DNA: TGTGCCAGCAGTTCACCGGGACTAGCAACCGATGAGCAGTTCTTC. Its translation: CASSSPGLATDEQFF.

In its sample, this clonotype was seen many times. The gene calls are TRBV12-3 or TRBV12-4 and TRBJ2-3; 7 bases agree with TRBD2. This CDR3 has 16 residues. V was pared by 2 bases and J by 0 bases, with 5 bases of the junction left unmatched. CDR3 sequence reads: CASSLSLAVSTDTQYF. For the CDR3, the DNA is TGTGCCAGCAGTTTAAGTCTAGCGGTGAGCACAGATACGCAGTATTTT.

This clonotype was seen many times. The genes are TRBV20-1 and TRBJ1-5; D is ambiguous. The V gene's germline CDR1 is DFQATT and CDR2 SNEGSKA (reference sequence). CDR3 length: 13 residues. V lost 0 bases and J 5 bases, leaving 8 bases between the germline ends. CDR3 loop: CSARDVLDQPQHF. CDR3 nucleotides: TGCAGTGCTAGAGATGTCCTGGATCAGCCCCAGCATTTT.

In its sample, this clonotype was seen a few times. The chain joins TRBV7-7 to TRBJ2-2, with 7 bases fitting TRBD1. Germline CDR1 reads SSHAT; CDR2 reads FNYEAQ (reference sequence). This CDR3 has 15 residues. V gave up 6 bases and J gave up 0 bases; unmatched junction bases: 4. DNA of the CDR3: TGTGCCAGCAGAAAGGGACAGCCGAACACCGGGGAGCTGTTTTTT. Translated, it gives CASRKGQPNTGELFF.

J is TRBJ2-1 and V is TRBV15, with no clear D. Germline V CDR1 and CDR2: LNHNV, YYDKDF (reference sequence). V lost 2 bases and J lost 8, with 7 bases in between. The CDR3 is 12 amino acids. CDR3 protein: CATSRFPDEQFF. The CDR3, as DNA: TGTGCCACCAGCAGATTCCCCGATGAGCAGTTCTTC.

This clonotype showed up many times. The J gene is TRBJ1-1, the V gene TRBV12-3 or TRBV12-4; D ambiguous. Trimming took off 3 bases at V and 0 bases at J, with 5 bases between the two ends. This CDR3 has 13 amino acids. The CDR3 DNA sequence: TGTGCCAGCAGTTTGCAAGTGAACACTGAAGCTTTCTTT. It codes for CASSLQVNTEAFF.

There are many counts of this clonotype. This chain uses TRBV20-1 with TRBJ2-1; no clear D. The CDR3 contains 11 residues. Germline V CDR1 and CDR2: DFQATT, SNEGSKA (reference sequence). V shed 0 bases and J shed 9 bases, with 6 bases lying between them. This CDR3 reads CSAREYGEQFF. CDR3 in DNA: TGCAGTGCTAGAGAATACGGTGAGCAGTTCTTC.

This clonotype has just a few counts. CDR3 DNA sequence: TGTGCCACCAGCAGAGAAGGGGGACCCATCGGAAACACCATATATTTT. Translating it yields CATSREGGPIGNTIYF. The chain joins TRBV15 to TRBJ1-3; maybe TRBD1 (6 bases). The CDR3 totals 16 residues. Germline V gene data show CDR1 as LNHNV and CDR2 as YYDKDF (reference sequence). V was pared by 0 bases and J by 4 bases, with 13 bases between.

This clonotype was seen ten or more times. This chain links TRBV11-2 with TRBJ2-2; D unresolved. Germline V gene sequence: CDR1 SGHAT, CDR2 FQNNGV. The V and J ends lost 0 bases and 5 bases respectively, with 19 bases between them. The CDR3 has 18 residues. Here the CDR3 DNA reads TGTGCCAGCAGCTTAGATCGGTCACATCAAACAAGAACCGGGGAGCTGTTTTTT. Translated: CASSLDRSHQTRTGELFF.

In DNA, the CDR3 is TGTGCCAGCAGTCTTACGCAGCGCCAGTGGCCGTACTTC. Its protein product is CASSLTQRQWPYF. This chain connects TRBV27 to TRBJ2-7; D is undetermined. The germline CDR1 and CDR2 sequences are MNHEY and SMNVEV (reference sequence). The CDR3 covers 13 residues. Trimming pared 5 bases from V and 12 bases from J, leaving 20 bases between.

This clonotype was detected many times. This rearrangement joins TRBV9 to TRBJ2-2; D unresolved. CDR3 length: 15 residues. From germline, CDR1 is SGDLS and CDR2 YYNGEE. V was pared by 0 bases and J by 5 bases, with 11 bases between. Written as DNA, the CDR3 is TGTGCCAGCAGCGTAGCACAGTTAGGAACCGGGGAGCTGTTTTTT. This translates into CASSVAQLGTGELFF.

This clonotype occurred many times. This sequence joins TRBV28 and TRBJ1-3; no reliable D call. This CDR3 contains 14 residues. Germline lookup yields CDR1 MDHEN and CDR2 SYDVKM. Trimming left V 6 bases short and J 1 base short, with 10 bases between. This CDR3 is CASSPEVSGNTIYF. In nucleotides, the CDR3 is TGTGCCAGCAGCCCAGAGGTTTCTGGAAACACCATATATTTT.

This clonotype was observed many times. The J gene is TRBJ2-1, the V gene TRBV20-1; 9 nucleotides line up with TRBD2. J was trimmed by 5 bases and V by 5 bases; bases with no gene match: 4. The germline V gene encodes CDR1 DFQATT and CDR2 SNEGSKA (reference sequence). CDR3 length: 13 residues. The CDR3 sequence is CSAAGGSNNEQFF. CDR3 DNA sequence: TGCAGTGCTGCGGGGGGGAGTAACAATGAGCAGTTCTTC.

This clonotype was detected many times. The chain joins TRBV20-1 to TRBJ2-6; TRBD1 matches at 9 bases. The CDR3 runs 19 residues. In germline, CDR1 is DFQATT, CDR2 SNEGSKA (reference sequence). V gave up 2 bases and J gave up 1 base; unmatched junction bases: 12. The CDR3 region is CSARPLGQGTISGANVLTF. The CDR3 DNA is TGCAGTGCTAGACCCCTAGGACAGGGGACAATTTCTGGGGCCAACGTCCTGACTTTC.

This clonotype was seen repeatedly, ten times or more. The gene calls are TRBV7-2 and TRBJ2-1; D perhaps matches TRBD1 (5 bases). The CDR3 consists of 13 residues. Germline values: CDR1 SGHTA, CDR2 FQGNSA. Trimming took off 2 bases at V and 10 bases at J, with 12 bases between the two ends. CDR3 nucleotide sequence: TGTGCCAGCAGCTTAACCAGGGCAGGGGAGCAGTTCTTC. Translating gives CASSLTRAGEQFF.

This clonotype came up a few times. CDR3 in amino acids: CASSQFRTVSGANVLTF. CDR3 in DNA: TGCGCCAGCAGCCAATTCCGGACAGTCTCTGGGGCCAACGTCCTGACTTTC. The rearrangement joins TRBV4-3 to TRBJ2-6; D perhaps matches TRBD1 (6 bases). This CDR3 spans 17 amino acids. From germline, CDR1 is LGHNA and CDR2 YSLEER. V was cut by 2 bases and J by 0 bases, with 11 bases left in between.

V and J are TRBV29-1 and TRBJ2-1, with D unclear. Trimming took off 6 bases at V and 8 bases at J, with 11 bases between the two ends. The germline V gene encodes CDR1 SQVTM and CDR2 ANQGSEA. CDR3 length equals 11 residues. The CDR3 DNA follows: TGCAGCGTGATGTCGGGTCATGAGCAGTTCTTC. This sequence encodes CSVMSGHEQFF.

This clonotype was seen at least ten times. V usage is TRBV5-1 and J usage is TRBJ2-1; D not resolved. V lost 0 bases, J lost 4 bases, and 8 bases lay in between. This CDR3 has 14 amino acids. CDR1 and CDR2 from the germline V gene are SGHRS and YFSETQ. CDR3 nucleotides: TGCGCCAGCAGCTTGGACCGAGTATACAATGAGCAGTTCTTC. It encodes CASSLDRVYNEQFF.

This clonotype was found a few times. In DNA form, the CDR3 reads TGTGCCAGCAGCTCAAAGACAGGGTCCTATAATTCACCCCTCCACTTT. It codes for CASSSKTGSYNSPLHF. The V gene is TRBV5-6, the J gene TRBJ1-6; 7 positions match TRBD1. This CDR3 has 16 residues. J gave up 1 base and V 3 bases, and 4 bases lay outside the gene matches. CDR1 SGHDT and CDR2 YYEEEE come from the germline V gene.

In its sample, this clonotype was seen many times. J is TRBJ1-1 and V is TRBV10-3, with D unclear. Germline CDR1 is ENHRY and CDR2 is SYGVKD. The CDR3 is 16 residues long. Trimming took 0 bases from V and 4 from J, leaving 15 bases between them. The CDR3 loop is CAISESLGRGGTEAFF. CDR3 DNA: TGTGCCATCAGTGAGTCGCTTGGACGGGGAGGCACTGAAGCTTTCTTT.

CDR3: CASSSGHSEETQYF. DNA for the CDR3: TGCGCCAGCAGCTCGGGACATTCAGAAGAGACCCAGTACTTC. This chain connects TRBV5-1 to TRBJ2-5; D perhaps matches TRBD1 (6 bases). V dropped 3 bases and J dropped 3 bases, with 12 bases sitting between them. Per germline, CDR1 SGHRS and CDR2 YFSETQ. This CDR3 has 14 residues.

This clonotype came up many times. The rearrangement joins TRBV20-1 to TRBJ2-5; 10 bases align to TRBD1. Losses at the gene ends were 8 bases for V and 5 bases for J; bases not matched to a gene: 8. The germline gives CDR1 DFQATT, CDR2 SNEGSKA (reference sequence). This CDR3 has 13 residues. CDR3 sequence (DNA): TGCAGTACCCCCGGGACAGGGGAGGAGACCCAGTACTTC. Its protein is CSTPGTGEETQYF.

This clonotype was picked up a small number of times. The rearrangement joins TRBV7-9 to TRBJ1-4, with D possibly TRBD1 on 5 matching bases. The CDR3 has 15 residues. The V gene's germline CDR1 is SEHNR and CDR2 FQNEAQ (reference sequence). The V and J ends lost 5 bases and 4 bases respectively, with 14 bases between them. This chain's CDR3 is CASSPSSGGNEKLFF. CDR3 in DNA: TGTGCCAGCAGCCCCTCGAGTGGGGGTAATGAAAAACTGTTTTTT.

J is TRBJ1-6 and V is TRBV20-1; D is ambiguous. Trimming left V 2 bases short and J 8 bases short, with 10 bases between. Germline-derived CDR1 and CDR2 are DFQATT and SNEGSKA (reference sequence). The CDR3 is made up of 13 amino acids. CDR3 nucleotides: TGCAGTGCTAGAACCGGCGGGGATTCACCCCTCCACTTT. It yields the protein CSARTGGDSPLHF.

In this sample, this clonotype turned up many times. The chain has TRBV10-3 and TRBJ2-7, with D unresolved. Germline CDR1 reads ENHRY; CDR2 reads SYGVKD. CDR3 length: 12 residues. Trimming left V 3 bases short and J 4 bases short, with 7 bases between. CDR3 in DNA: TGTGCCATCAGTGATTTGCGGTACGAGCAGTACTTC. Its translation is CAISDLRYEQYF.